Each of the 20 T cell receptor beta chains below was sequenced from the same sample in a study of PD-1 blockade in classical Hodgkin lymphoma. All patients experienced relapse after autologous stem cell transplantation, and brentuximab vedotin exposure was variable. Sequencing used immunoSEQ multiplex PCR; TCRdb keeps in-frame clones, though not all of them. Of tens of thousands of clones listed, around three quarters are singletons. The source was peripheral blood mononuclear cells (PBMCs), collected before the second cycle of nivolumab. The receptors come from a human donor with classical Hodgkin lymphoma.

This chain connects TRBV9 to TRBJ2-3; 11 nucleotides agree with TRBD2. The germline gives CDR1 SGDLS, CDR2 YYNGEE. The CDR3 loop spans 19 amino acids. The V gene end was trimmed by 0 bases and the J gene end by 2 bases; junction bases not matched to a gene: 11. CDR3 DNA: TGTGCCAGCAGCGTAGGCCTAGCGGGGGGACTGACTTCCACAGATACGCAGTATTTT. Encoded protein: CASSVGLAGGLTSTDTQYF.

In its sample, this clone was seen a few times. The V call is TRBV7-9, the J call TRBJ2-7; D may be TRBD1 (6 bases). Trimming pared 3 bases from V and 2 bases from J, leaving 17 bases between. The germline V gene has CDR1 SEHNR and CDR2 FQNEAQ (reference sequence). CDR3 length: 16 amino acids. The CDR3 here is CASSFTELTGTYEQYF. As DNA, the CDR3 is TGTGCCAGCAGCTTTACCGAGTTGACAGGAACCTACGAGCAGTACTTC.

About this clone itself: Additional DNA sequences in this sample encode the identical CDR3. The chain uses TRBV2 and TRBJ1-5; D is uncertain. V dropped 4 bases and J dropped 4 bases, with 8 bases sitting between them. Germline V gives CDR1 SNHLY, CDR2 FYNNEI. CDR3 length equals 13 residues. The CDR3 sequence is CASSGGGNQPQHF. The CDR3 nucleotides are TGTGCCAGCAGTGGGGGAGGAAATCAGCCCCAGCATTTT.

This rearrangement joins TRBV30 to TRBJ1-2; TRBD1 matches at 7 bases. The germline gives CDR1 GTSNPN, CDR2 SVGIG (reference sequence). The CDR3 has 14 amino acids. J lost 1 base, V lost 4 bases, and 6 bases had no gene match. The CDR3 spells CAWMRQGGNYGYTF. CDR3 in DNA: TGTGCCTGGATGCGGCAGGGGGGTAACTATGGCTACACCTTC.

The chain carries TRBV11-1 and TRBJ2-2; 14 bases line up with TRBD2. CDR1 is SGHAT and CDR2 is FQDESV in the germline V gene (reference sequence). The V gene end was trimmed by 8 bases and the J gene end by 0 bases; junction bases not matched to a gene: 5. The CDR3 runs 17 residues. The CDR3 here is CASARTSGGPNTGELFF. In nucleotides, the CDR3 is TGTGCCAGCGCACGGACTAGCGGGGGGCCGAACACCGGGGAGCTGTTTTTT.

The chain recombines TRBV13 with TRBJ2-1; tentatively, D is TRBD1 (6 bases). Per germline, CDR1 PRHDT and CDR2 FYEKMQ (reference sequence). V was clipped by 5 bases and J by 0 bases, with 11 bases between them. The CDR3 contains 15 residues. CDR3 region: CASSPGQSSYNEQFF. CDR3 nucleotide sequence: TGTGCCAGCAGCCCCGGACAGAGCTCCTACAATGAGCAGTTCTTC.

This sequence joins TRBV5-4 and TRBJ1-5, with 7 bases fitting TRBD1. Germline V gene lookup returns CDR1 SGHNT and CDR2 YYREEE (reference sequence). The ends lost 4 bases at V and 0 bases at J; junction bases unmatched: 1. This CDR3 spans 14 amino acids. For the CDR3, the DNA is TGTGCCAGCAGCGACAGGGATAGCAATCAGCCCCAGCATTTT. Amino acid sequence: CASSDRDSNQPQHF.

This clone was observed many times. This sample includes further DNA sequences coding for the same CDR3. The J gene is TRBJ2-7, the V gene TRBV5-1; 7 positions agree with TRBD2. Germline CDR1 and CDR2: SGHRS and YFSETQ. The CDR3 has 15 residues. With V trimmed by 0 bases and J by 4 bases, 7 bases remained unmatched. This CDR3 reads CASSLAGGSGYEQYF. The CDR3 DNA is TGCGCCAGCAGCTTGGCTGGCGGGAGTGGGTACGAGCAGTACTTC.

J is TRBJ2-7 and V is TRBV27; possibly TRBD1 or TRBD2 for D (5 bases each). Trimming stripped 5 bases from V and 2 bases from J, with 16 bases between. The CDR3 runs to 15 residues. In germline, CDR1 is MNHEY, CDR2 SMNVEV (reference sequence). In DNA, the CDR3 is TGTGCCAGCAGTCCTCTCGGGACGGACCCCTACGAGCAGTACTTC. It yields the protein CASSPLGTDPYEQYF.

The chain is built from TRBV7-6 and TRBJ2-5; D may be TRBD1 or TRBD2 (5 bases each). Trimming cost V 2 bases and J 4 bases, with 14 bases left between them. The CDR3 length is 15 residues. CDR1 and CDR2 from the germline V gene are SGHVS and FNYEAQ. As DNA, the CDR3 is TGTGCCAGCAGCTTATATGGGGGAGTAACAGAGACCCAGTACTTC. It translates to CASSLYGGVTETQYF.

V and J are TRBV7-2 and TRBJ1-2; D ambiguous. Trimming removed 1 base from V and 0 bases from J, with 15 bases in between. This CDR3 contains 17 residues. Looked up from germline, CDR1 is SGHTA and CDR2 is FQGNSA. CDR3 loop: CASSLDPYSSANYGYTF. CDR3 coding DNA: TGTGCCAGCAGCTTAGATCCCTATTCCTCTGCTAACTATGGCTACACCTTC. The full variable domain, its missing parts supplied by reference TRBV7-2 and TRBJ1-2, is GAGVSQSPSNKVTEKGKDVELRCDPISGHTALYWYRQSLGQGLEFLIYFQGNSAPDKSGLPSDRFSAERTGGSVSTLTIQRTQQEDSAVYLCASSLDPYSSANYGYTFGSGTRLTVV.

The chain combines TRBV6-5 with TRBJ1-6; D possibly corresponds to TRBD1 (6 bases). CDR1 is MNHEY and CDR2 is SVGAGI in the germline V gene. The CDR3 is 16 amino acids. The ends were cut back, 2 bases at V and 7 bases at J, with 15 bases in the middle. In nucleotides, the CDR3 is TGTGCCAGCAGTTACATCGCAGGGGTCGGGAATTCACCCCTCCACTTT. Its protein product is CASSYIAGVGNSPLHF.

This clone was seen a single time. V gene TRBV7-3 combines with J gene TRBJ2-7; D not resolved. V was pared by 5 bases and J by 1 base, with 9 bases between. The CDR3 consists of 13 residues. The germline V gene encodes CDR1 SGHTA and CDR2 FQGTGA. The CDR3 loop is CASSLVHSYEQYF. Here the CDR3 DNA reads TGTGCCAGCAGCCTCGTCCATTCCTACGAGCAGTACTTC.

The chain has TRBV9 and TRBJ1-2; the D is unclear. Trimming removed 3 bases from V and 5 bases from J, with 5 bases in between. The germline V gene has CDR1 SGDLS and CDR2 YYNGEE. The CDR3 has 11 residues. CDR3 loop: CASSATYGYTF. Written as DNA, the CDR3 is TGTGCCAGCAGCGCCACATATGGCTACACCTTC.

CDR3 bases: TGCGCCAGCAGCTTGGATGGCCGGGGGGACACTGAAGCTTTCTTT. It codes for CASSLDGRGDTEAFF. This sequence joins TRBV5-1 and TRBJ1-1; D may be TRBD1 (5 bases). This CDR3 has 15 residues. CDR1 and CDR2 (germline): SGHRS, YFSETQ. V was pared by 0 bases and J by 3 bases, with 12 bases between.

The V and J genes are TRBV2 and TRBJ2-5; D remains unclear. The CDR3 has 13 residues. Trimming left V 4 bases short and J 0 bases short, with 6 bases between. Germline lookup yields CDR1 SNHLY and CDR2 FYNNEI. In DNA, the CDR3 is TGTGCCAGCAGTGTTGGGTACCAAGAGACCCAGTACTTC. Residues: CASSVGYQETQYF.

The chain recombines TRBV30 with TRBJ1-3; D unclear. Trimming stripped 0 bases from V and 0 bases from J, with 9 bases between. The CDR3 has 15 amino acids. Germline values: CDR1 GTSNPN, CDR2 SVGIG (reference sequence). CDR3 sequence reads: CAWSVPAFSGNTIYF. The CDR3 DNA reads TGTGCCTGGAGTGTACCCGCGTTCTCTGGAAACACCATATATTTT.

This CDR3 reads CAITQDSNSGNTIYF. The CDR3 DNA reads TGTGCCATCACCCAAGATAGCAACTCTGGAAACACCATATATTTT. This sequence joins TRBV10-3 and TRBJ1-3, with unresolved D. Germline V gives CDR1 ENHRY, CDR2 SYGVKD. There are 15 residues in the CDR3. The V end lost 7 bases, the J end lost 0 bases, and 13 bases lay between the germline ends.

This sequence joins TRBV6-5 and TRBJ1-5, with 7 bases matching TRBD1. V shed 2 bases, J shed 4 bases, and the junction held 5 bases outside the gene matches. CDR1 and CDR2 from the germline V gene are MNHEY and SVGAGI. This CDR3 has 15 residues. The CDR3 is CASSYQDRANQPQHF. In DNA, the CDR3 is TGTGCCAGCAGTTACCAAGACAGGGCAAATCAGCCCCAGCATTTT.

This chain joins TRBV5-4 and TRBJ2-2, with 8 bases lining up with TRBD1. CDR3 size: 16 residues. Germline V gene sequence: CDR1 SGHNT, CDR2 YYREEE (reference sequence). The V and J ends lost 0 bases and 7 bases, in that order; junction bases with no gene match: 8. For the CDR3, the DNA is TGTGCCAGCAGCTTGGGGGGGACAGGAGGGAACGGGGAGCTGTTTTTT. Translating it yields CASSLGGTGGNGELFF.